This TCR beta chain was recovered during a study of PD-1 blockade in classical Hodgkin lymphoma. Study-wide results and limits: Prior therapy or disease activity may underlie the repertoire differences, whose causes remain undefined. Baseline TCR diversity was reportedly lower in newly diagnosed patients than in healthy donors. It was reported as lower still in relapsed/refractory patients.

The sample's time point: newly diagnosed, previously untreated cHL patient sample. Untreated, newly diagnosed classical Hodgkin lymphoma PBMCs were used for comparison. Method: immunoSEQ multiplex PCR; TCRdb's copy keeps in-frame clones and lacks some. Of 15,000 to 20,000 clones listed, approximately 84% were seen once; the top ten hold 8% to 9.5%. The V gene lost 9 bases and the J gene lost 1 base, with 17 bases spanning the gap. The CDR3 length is 15 residues. Looked up from germline, CDR1 is LNHDA and CDR2 is SQIVND (reference sequence). Points on this clone: Its matching antigen is unknown.

The rearrangement uses TRBV19 and TRBJ2-3, with a possible D match to TRBD2 (5 bases). The source material was peripheral blood mononuclear cells (PBMCs). The sequence was obtained from a human donor with classical Hodgkin lymphoma. As DNA, the CDR3 is TGTGCCAGCAGCCAAGAGGGTGAGCGCACAGATACGCAGTATTTT. Translated, it gives CASSQEGERTDTQYF.